The present T cell receptor (beta chain) was sequenced within a study of T-cell memory formation after mild COVID-19. Study-level information: Largely donor-specific sequence clusters came from a couple of donors.

The study, taken as a whole, reports: There were some responding clones in pre-infection memory, which suggested that cross-reactive memory had joined. Shrinking CD4+ clones resided mostly in CM and EM, and CD8+ ones in EMRA.

This clonotype was observed a few times. The antigen is undetermined. The CDR3 covers 11 residues. Trimming cost V 7 bases and J 4 bases, with 6 bases left between them. Germline V CDR1 and CDR2: MNHNY, SVGAGI (reference sequence). Constant-segment primers were used for 5'RACE, and the resulting TCR alpha and TCR beta cDNA libraries carried sample barcodes and UMIs. MiXCR was run by TCRdb on the 5' RACE reads, yielding one entry per CDR3 protein. The repertoire includes 580,000 or so distinct CDR3 sequences, 15% to 20% of them detected once, and about 8.6% sits in the top ten. The specimen was PBMCs or a T cell subset sorted from them (not recorded which). The TCR originated in an adult woman who had mild COVID-19 (a few samples of this study predate the infection). Cell type and time point are not known. This chain links TRBV6-6 with TRBJ2-3, with unresolved D. The CDR3 sequence: CASMYSDTQYF. The CDR3 nucleotides are TGTGCCAGCATGTACTCAGATACGCAGTATTTT.